A single sample gave rise to the 5 T cell receptor beta chains below, sequenced in a study of shared clonotypes between healthy human individuals. TCRdb's table, derived via immunoSEQ multiplex PCR, lists solely in-frame clones and lacks some. The sample lists about 560,000 clones, around 76% occurring once. Source material: PBMCs. Receptor source: a woman between 35 and 50 years old in good health. Some clones in this sample may be carry-over from other donors' samples.

This clone has only one observation. This chain connects TRBV9 to TRBJ2-3, with a possible D match to TRBD2 (6 bases). Looked up from germline, CDR1 is SGDLS and CDR2 is YYNGEE. The CDR3 consists of 17 residues. Trimming removed 4 bases from V and 0 bases from J, with 18 bases in between. This CDR3 reads CASSPGLAGSSTDTQYF. Here the CDR3 DNA reads TGTGCCAGCAGCCCTGGTCTCGCGGGATCTAGCACAGATACGCAGTATTTT.

The genes are TRBV2 and TRBJ2-1; 8 nucleotides match TRBD1. The CDR3 contains 14 residues. Germline values: CDR1 SNHLY, CDR2 FYNNEI. The V and J ends lost 4 bases and 5 bases, in that order; junction bases with no gene match: 4. CDR3 amino acids: CASSAETGDNEQFF. CDR3 nucleotides: TGTGCCAGCAGTGCTGAGACAGGGGACAATGAGCAGTTCTTC.

In its sample, this clone was seen a few times. The chain joins TRBV11-3 to TRBJ2-1; the D is unclear. Germline values: CDR1 SGHNT, CDR2 YENEEA. V lost 2 bases and J lost 6, with 5 bases in between. The CDR3 runs 12 residues. CDR3: CASSLLGNEQFF. Written as DNA, the CDR3 is TGTGCCAGCAGCTTATTAGGCAATGAGCAGTTCTTC.

The J gene is TRBJ1-2, the V gene TRBV25-1, with D maybe TRBD1 (6 bases). CDR3 size: 14 residues. V shed 3 bases and J shed 4 bases, with 12 bases lying between them. The germline V gene has CDR1 MGHDK and CDR2 SYGVNS. CDR3 region: CASSEGHLLYGYTF. CDR3 nucleotide sequence: TGTGCCAGCAGTGAGGGACACCTCCTCTATGGCTACACCTTC.

In its sample, this clone was seen once. The rearrangement links TRBV27 to TRBJ2-1; 7 bases match TRBD1. The junction had 6 bases not matched to a gene; V was cut back by 6 bases and J by 4 bases. The CDR3 covers 14 residues. Germline CDR1 MNHEY, CDR2 SMNVEV (reference sequence). The CDR3 nucleotides are TGTGCCAGCAGCTTGGGACAGATGTACAATGAGCAGTTCTTC. Its protein product is CASSLGQMYNEQFF.